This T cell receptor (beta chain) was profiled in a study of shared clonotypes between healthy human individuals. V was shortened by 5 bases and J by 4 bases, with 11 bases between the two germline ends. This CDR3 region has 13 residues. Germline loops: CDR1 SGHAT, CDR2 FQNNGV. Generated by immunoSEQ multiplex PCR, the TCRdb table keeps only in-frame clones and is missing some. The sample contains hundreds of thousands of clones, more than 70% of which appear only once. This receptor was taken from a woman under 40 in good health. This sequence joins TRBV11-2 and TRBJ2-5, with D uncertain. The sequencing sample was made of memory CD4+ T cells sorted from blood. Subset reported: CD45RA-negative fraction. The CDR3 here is CASSPRVAETQYF. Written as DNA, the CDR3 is TGTGCCAGCAGCCCACGGGTAGCAGAGACCCAGTACTTC. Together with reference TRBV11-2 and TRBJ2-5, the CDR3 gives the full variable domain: EAGVAQSPRYKIIEKRQSVAFWCNPISGHATLYWYQQILGQGPKLLIQFQNNGVVDDSQLPKDRFSAERLKGVDSTLKIQPAKLEDSAVYLCASSPRVAETQYFGPGTRLLVL.